The next 4 T cell receptor beta chains were all read from a single sample in a study of chemoradiotherapy in HPV16-positive cancers. Some clones are missing from TCRdb's copy, which holds only in-frame ones; the method was immunoSEQ multiplex PCR. The sample includes about 15,000 clones, about three quarters of them seen just once. This material was acquired from a patient who underwent chemoradiotherapy. All receptors come from a human donor with HPV-associated anogenital cancer.

The genes are TRBV6-6 and TRBJ1-5; TRBD1 matches at 9 bases. This CDR3 spans 14 amino acids. Germline lookup yields CDR1 MNHNY and CDR2 SVGAGI (reference sequence). The ends lost 7 bases at V and 1 base at J; junction bases unmatched: 2. The CDR3 DNA reads TGTGCCAGCAAAACAGGGGGCAGCAATCAGCCCCAGCATTTT. Protein sequence: CASKTGGSNQPQHF.

This clone appeared a single time. This rearrangement joins TRBV30 to TRBJ1-2, with D uncertain. V dropped 1 base and J dropped 4 bases, with 10 bases sitting between them. The CDR3 is 13 residues long. Germline CDR1 reads GTSNPN; CDR2 reads SVGIG (reference sequence). The CDR3 DNA reads TGTGCCTGGAGTGATGGTTACGGCTATGGCTACACCTTC. This sequence encodes CAWSDGYGYGYTF.

This clone was seen a single time. The chain combines TRBV2 with TRBJ1-1, with 7 bases matching TRBD1. Per the germline V gene, CDR1 is SNHLY and CDR2 is FYNNEI. This CDR3 is built from 14 residues. The V and J ends lost 3 bases and 11 bases, in that order; junction bases with no gene match: 12. The CDR3 sequence: CASSDPGGNPEAFF. CDR3 DNA: TGTGCCAGCAGTGACCCAGGGGGGAACCCCGAGGCTTTCTTT.

Here the CDR3 DNA reads TGCGCCAGCAGCCAAGTACGGGGGGCTGAAGCTTTCTTT. This sequence encodes CASSQVRGAEAFF. The V call is TRBV4-3, the J call TRBJ1-1; the D gene is possibly TRBD1 (5 bases). The CDR3 sequence is 13 residues long. V was shortened by 1 base and J by 6 bases, with 9 bases between the two germline ends. CDR1 is LGHNA, CDR2 YSLEER, per germline.